This T cell receptor beta chain was identified in a study of blood T cells in healthy people across ages (dated by TCRdb to 2015 to 2017). Study-level background: In model experiments, template switching captured about one uniquely barcoded TCR beta cDNA molecule for every two T cells. To track age-related changes in TCR beta repertoire diversity, the study relied on deep sequencing normalized with unique cDNA molecular identifiers. For two donors (one aged 18 to 30 and one aged 80 or older), the study analyzed two additional independent replicas of 1 million unique cDNA reads from the same blood draw. To avoid experimental bias, donors of different ages were distributed randomly across sequencing lanes. Donors were grouped into four age groups: young (average roughly 15 years), middle-aged (39), aged (approximately 58) and long-lived (approximately 82). General study outcomes and caveats: Estimates of total diversity from one million sequenced T cells were regarded as lower bounds and underestimates. Observed TCR beta diversity correlated strongly with the percentage of naive T cells measured by flow cytometry. As age increased, observed TCR beta diversity per million T cells dropped in a roughly linear way, and a significant reduction was already evident by age 40. Bulk unsorted PBMC profiling prevented conclusive comparison of naive and antigen-experienced compartments. Because the CMV infection status of the donors was unknown, age-related changes in expanded clonotypes may potentially have been confounded. Compared with the aged group, the long-lived group had more naive CD4+ T cells, fewer expanded clones and increased TCR diversity, a pattern suggesting age selection.

CDR1 is given as SGHRS and CDR2 as YFSETQ, both from the germline V gene. A distance of 15 bases separates the germline ends of V and J, which lose 7 bases and 1 base respectively. Taken from cysteine to phenylalanine, the CDR3 has 14 residues. Only the CDR3 DNA is retained, 42 bases long and in frame from the first base. This clonotype was counted ten times or more. Its antigen remains unidentified. No much larger clonotype is one base removed from it; base qualities were not supplied. The donors were 40 or so Caucasian individuals from Russia, aged about 6 to 95 years, who were systemically healthy. Each donor gave around 9.5 milliliters of peripheral blood, collected into EDTA-treated Vacutainer tubes. Ficoll-Paque density-gradient centrifugation was used to isolate PBMCs, with at least 7 million obtained per sample. Total RNA, at least 6 micrograms per sample, was extracted from PBMCs with Trizol reagent. For every donor, flow cytometry on a PBMC aliquot measured the percentage of naive CD45RAhigh/CD27high T cells.

Library preparation employed 5' RACE. The sequencer was an Illumina HiSeq 2500. A second PCR of about 6 to 12 cycles was run with a J-beta primer mix and a sample-barcoded 5' primer. A unique molecular identifier was introduced onto each TCR beta cDNA molecule by a template-switch 5' adaptor carrying 12 random nucleotides. Each sample yielded at least 3 million CDR3-containing paired-end reads. First-strand cDNA was synthesized from all RNA with the Mint cDNA synthesis kit, primed by a TRBC-specific oligonucleotide. All cDNA was treated with uracil-DNA glycosylase and then went through a first 18-cycle PCR with the universal primers M1SS and BC2_uni_R. The original methods were these. Normalization of each sample was performed by random selection of 1 million high-quality reads, each carrying a distinct molecular identifier. Instead of being binned into consensus sequences, reads with shared molecular identifiers were discarded. MiTCR, set to a Q25 quality threshold and the strictest error-elimination algorithm, was used for CDR3 identification, clonotype clustering and error correction. A nonparametric unseen species model with Euler transformation was used to estimate a lower bound on total TCR beta diversity. TCRdb trimmed the raw reads at Q25, called clones with MiXCR and kept productive beta chains. Each entry is one CDR3 protein sequence, shown with its most common DNA and genes. The V and J calls and clone size come from TCRdb's table, not from the authors' own analysis. The sample table records roughly 650,000 distinct CDR3 sequences; less than 40% of these occur just once. 15% of the sample goes to the ten largest clones.

Here the chain combines TRBV5-1 and TRBJ2-7; a weak D assignment points to TRBD2 (6 bases agree). This TCR derives from a woman at least 80 years old in good health. Donor details come from another sample of the same person, matched by shared clones. Sequenced sample: blood. The DNA sequence is as follows: TGCGCCAGCCGCCGCGGGACTTCTTCCTACGAGCAGTACTTC. Protein translation: CASRRGTSSYEQYF.